These 22 T cell receptor beta chains came from one sample sequenced in a study of shared clonotypes between healthy human individuals. The data were produced by immunoSEQ multiplex PCR, yet TCRdb's version contains in-frame clones alone and is incomplete. In the table there are about 800,000 clones, around 96% of which are singletons. As defined, naive CD8 cells were CD45RO-negative and positively selected for CCR7, with terminally differentiated effector memory CD45RA+ cells excluded. The sequencing input was naive CD8+ T cells sorted from blood. Every receptor here comes from a man under 40 in good health.

The rearrangement links TRBV6-5 to TRBJ2-2, with D hard to call. Germline V gives CDR1 MNHEY, CDR2 SVGAGI. Trimming cost V 7 bases and J 3 bases, with 6 bases left between them. The CDR3 covers 12 residues. CDR3 DNA sequence: TGTGCCAGCACCTCGGACACCGGGGAGCTGTTTTTT. This translates into CASTSDTGELFF.

The V call is TRBV6-5, the J call TRBJ1-2, with D tentatively TRBD1 (6 bases). Trimming pared 10 bases from V and 7 bases from J, leaving 13 bases between. This CDR3 is built from 11 residues. Germline lookup yields CDR1 MNHEY and CDR2 SVGAGI. The CDR3 sequence: CATLRGVGYTF. CDR3 DNA sequence: TGTGCCACCCTTAGGGGGGTTGGCTACACCTTC.

The V and J genes are TRBV11-2 and TRBJ2-1; tentatively, D is TRBD1 (5 bases). The CDR3 sequence is 13 residues long. Germline-derived CDR1 and CDR2 are SGHAT and FQNNGV. Between the trimmed V and J ends, which lost 5 bases and 8 bases, there was a span of 13 bases. The CDR3, as DNA: TGTGCCAGCAGCCAGGCAGGGAAGGATGAGCAGTTCTTC. Protein: CASSQAGKDEQFF.

The V and J genes are TRBV27 and TRBJ1-5; no definite D call. The CDR3 length is 13 residues. V lost 9 bases, J lost 5 bases, and 14 bases lay in between. Germline values: CDR1 MNHEY, CDR2 SMNVEV (reference sequence). CDR3 nucleotide sequence: TGTGCCAGTGCTCCGGGATCCCATCAGCCCCAGCATTTT. This gives the protein CASAPGSHQPQHF.

The chain has TRBV27 and TRBJ1-4, with a possible D match to TRBD1 (6 bases). V dropped 4 bases and J dropped 4 bases, with 13 bases sitting between them. This CDR3 region has 15 residues. Germline CDR1 reads MNHEY; CDR2 reads SMNVEV (reference sequence). The CDR3 protein is CASSSTRGSNEKLFF. In DNA form, the CDR3 reads TGTGCCAGCAGTTCCACCAGGGGCAGTAATGAAAAACTGTTTTTT. The whole variable domain, filled in from reference TRBV27 and TRBJ1-4, reads EAQVTQNPRYLITVTGKKLTVTCSQNMNHEYMSWYRQDPGLGLRQIYYSMNVEVTDKGDVPEGYKVSRKEKRNFPLILESPSPNQTSLYFCASSSTRGSNEKLFFGSGTQLSVL.

The chain carries TRBV7-9 and TRBJ2-3; the D gene is possibly TRBD1 (5 bases). The V end lost 3 bases, the J end lost 3 bases, and 13 bases lay between the germline ends. CDR1 and CDR2 (germline): SEHNR, FQNEAQ (reference sequence). This CDR3 spans 15 amino acids. The chain's CDR3 is CASSFARTSTDTQYF. CDR3 DNA sequence: TGTGCCAGCAGCTTTGCGAGGACATCGACAGATACGCAGTATTTT.

The chain has TRBV4-3 and TRBJ2-1; TRBD2 aligns across 8 bases. The length of the CDR3 is 17 residues. V was clipped by 0 bases and J by 0 bases; unmatched bases: 4. Germline V gene data show CDR1 as LGHNA and CDR2 as YSLEER. The CDR3 region is CASSQESGGSSYNEQFF. As DNA, the CDR3 is TGCGCCAGCAGCCAAGAAAGCGGGGGAAGCTCCTACAATGAGCAGTTCTTC.

The chain employs TRBV28 and TRBJ1-4; D is unclear. The CDR3 has 16 amino acids. Germline V gene lookup returns CDR1 MDHEN and CDR2 SYDVKM. Trimming took 6 bases from V and 0 from J, leaving 14 bases between them. DNA of the CDR3: TGTGCCAGCAGCCACAAGATGGTTGCAACTAATGAAAAACTGTTTTTT. Translation gives CASSHKMVATNEKLFF.

The J gene is TRBJ2-3, the V gene TRBV5-1; possible D gene TRBD1, 6 bases. Germline CDR1 SGHRS, CDR2 YFSETQ. Trimming stripped 5 bases from V and 6 bases from J, with 22 bases between. This CDR3 is 16 amino acids long. In nucleotides, the CDR3 is TGCGCCAGCAGATGGCAGGTCTTGGGGGCGGGCGATACGCAGTATTTT. As protein: CASRWQVLGAGDTQYF.

V usage is TRBV27 and J usage is TRBJ2-5, with no clear D. V was trimmed by 0 bases and J by 2 bases, leaving 4 bases between them. CDR1 and CDR2 (germline): MNHEY, SMNVEV (reference sequence). CDR3 length equals 13 residues. The CDR3 sequence: CASSLSLQETQYF. DNA for the CDR3: TGTGCCAGCAGTTTATCCCTACAAGAGACCCAGTACTTC.

The V gene is TRBV18, the J gene TRBJ2-1, with D tentatively TRBD1 (5 bases). Trimming removed 0 bases from V and 4 bases from J, with 10 bases in between. Germline lookup yields CDR1 KGHSH and CDR2 LQKENI. CDR3 length: 15 amino acids. CDR3 protein: CASSPPAGMYNEQFF. CDR3 in DNA: TGTGCCAGCTCACCACCGGCAGGGATGTACAATGAGCAGTTCTTC.

The V call is TRBV29-1, the J call TRBJ2-3; possible D gene TRBD1, 5 bases. CDR3 size: 15 residues. The V end was cut by 7 bases, the J end by 3 bases, with 20 bases between. Looked up from germline, CDR1 is SQVTM and CDR2 is ANQGSEA. The CDR3 region is CSAEGAWNPTDTQYF. The CDR3 DNA reads as TGCAGCGCCGAAGGGGCTTGGAATCCAACAGATACGCAGTATTTT.

This CDR3 reads CASRRPETEAFF. As DNA, the CDR3 is TGTGCCAGCAGGCGACCGGAGACTGAAGCTTTCTTT. J is TRBJ1-1 and V is TRBV6-5; D ambiguous. V gave up 6 bases and J gave up 5 bases, with 10 bases separating them. There are 12 residues in the CDR3. Germline CDR1 is MNHEY and CDR2 is SVGAGI.

CDR3 coding DNA: TGTGCCAGCAGCGTAGTCGGCTCTTCCCAGGAGACCCAGTACTTC. Encoded protein: CASSVVGSSQETQYF. This sequence joins TRBV9 and TRBJ2-5; D not certain. The ends were cut back, 0 bases at V and 5 bases at J, with 14 bases in the middle. The CDR3 loop spans 15 amino acids. Germline V gene sequence: CDR1 SGDLS, CDR2 YYNGEE.

This sequence joins TRBV4-3 and TRBJ1-1, with D perhaps matching TRBD1 (6 bases). Deletions cut 1 base from V and 8 bases from J, with 14 bases between. Germline assignment: CDR1 LGHNA and CDR2 YSLEER. CDR3 length: 14 residues. CDR3 bases: TGCGCCAGCAGCCAAGCTGCCAGGGGCTCCGAAGCTTTCTTT. Its translation is CASSQAARGSEAFF.

The chain recombines TRBV10-3 with TRBJ1-2, with D uncertain. CDR1 is ENHRY and CDR2 is SYGVKD in the germline V gene. V lost 0 bases, J lost 2 bases, and 7 bases lay in between. There are 14 residues in the CDR3. The CDR3, as DNA: TGTGCCATCAGTGAGTCTAACAGAAACTATGGCTACACCTTC. Its protein is CAISESNRNYGYTF.

The chain uses TRBV11-2 and TRBJ2-1; 12 bases map to TRBD2. Per germline, CDR1 SGHAT and CDR2 FQNNGV. The CDR3 length is 18 residues. The J segment lost 1 base and the V segment lost 3 bases, leaving 7 bases of the junction unmatched. CDR3: CASSFELAGGSSYNEQFF. The CDR3 nucleotides read TGTGCCAGCAGCTTTGAACTAGCGGGAGGAAGTTCCTACAATGAGCAGTTCTTC. Based on the CDR3 plus reference TRBV11-2 and TRBJ2-1, the full variable domain is EAGVAQSPRYKIIEKRQSVAFWCNPISGHATLYWYQQILGQGPKLLIQFQNNGVVDDSQLPKDRFSAERLKGVDSTLKIQPAKLEDSAVYLCASSFELAGGSSYNEQFFGPGTRLTVL.

The rearrangement links TRBV11-3 to TRBJ2-2; no definite D call. Deletions cut 0 bases from V and 7 bases from J, with 6 bases between. Looked up from germline, CDR1 is SGHNT and CDR2 is YENEEA. The CDR3 has 13 amino acids. For the CDR3, the DNA is TGTGCCAGCAGCTTAGAGATCGGCGGGGAGCTGTTTTTT. The encoded protein is CASSLEIGGELFF.

The rearrangement uses TRBV9 and TRBJ1-1, with 9 nucleotides matching TRBD1. Germline values: CDR1 SGDLS, CDR2 YYNGEE. The CDR3 covers 16 residues. J was trimmed by 1 base and V by 2 bases; bases with no gene match: 6. The CDR3 DNA reads as TGTGCCAGCAGCGTGGGGACAGGGAAGGGGAACACTGAAGCTTTCTTT. Translated: CASSVGTGKGNTEAFF. Complete variable domain (other parts from reference TRBV9 and TRBJ1-1): DSGVTQTPKHLITATGQRVTLRCSPRSGDLSVYWYQQSLDQGLQFLIQYYNGEERAKGNILERFSAQQFPDLHSELNLSSLELGDSALYFCASSVGTGKGNTEAFFGQGTRLTVV.

The chain links TRBV6-5 to TRBJ2-7, with 10 bases matching TRBD2. From germline, CDR1 is MNHEY and CDR2 SVGAGI. There are 15 residues in the CDR3. V trimming: 4 bases; J trimming: 2 bases; junction bases outside the gene matches: 5. CDR3 amino acids: CASSSSSGSAYEQYF. The DNA for the CDR3 is TGTGCCAGCAGTTCCTCTAGCGGGAGTGCCTACGAGCAGTACTTC.

This clone was observed a few times. V and J are TRBV7-2 and TRBJ2-1; D unclear. The V gene lost 2 bases and the J gene lost 4 bases, with 15 bases spanning the gap. This CDR3 spans 16 amino acids. The germline CDR1 and CDR2 sequences are SGHTA and FQGNSA. The CDR3 DNA sequence: TGTGCCAGCAGCTTACGTCCGGGTGTACTATACAATGAGCAGTTCTTC. Protein product: CASSLRPGVLYNEQFF.

This rearrangement joins TRBV7-9 to TRBJ2-2; 7 bases match TRBD1. The germline V gene encodes CDR1 SEHNR and CDR2 FQNEAQ (reference sequence). With 6 bases clipped from V and 9 bases from J, the junction kept 7 bases outside the gene matches. The CDR3 runs to 13 residues. CDR3 nucleotides: TGTGCCAGCAGGAACCAGGGGGTACGGGAGCTGTTTTTT. Translated, it gives CASRNQGVRELFF.